This T cell receptor beta chain was profiled in a study of PD-1 blockade in classical Hodgkin lymphoma (dated by TCRdb to 2020 to 2022). With regard to the full study: Nivolumab dosing was 3 mg/kg intravenously every 2 weeks, continuing until either disease progression or unacceptable toxicity. The study used TCR beta sequencing and CyTOF to define a peripheral blood immune signature of response to PD-1 blockade in classical Hodgkin lymphoma.

Here is what the overall study found, with its caveats: The study was limited to a single clinical trial cohort, and causes of repertoire differences, possibly disease activity or prior therapy, remained undefined. A significant rise by C4D1 was seen in CD4+ but not CD8+ TCR diversity (p=0.0027 vs p=0.16), with the rise being most apparent in complete responders (p=0.02). Patients starting nivolumab less than 1 year after ASCT had lower diversity and were excluded from later analyses to avoid confounding by immune reconstitution. Trial patients with a complete response had baseline diversity similar to that of newly diagnosed patients, while partial responders and progressors had significantly lower diversity. Newly diagnosed patients were reported to have lower baseline TCR diversity than healthy donors, and relapsed/refractory patients were reported to have lower baseline TCR diversity still.

What the time point label conveys for this sample: cycle 4 day 1 (C4D1), after 5 to 7 weeks of nivolumab. Every trial patient had relapsed after autologous stem cell transplantation, and cohorts A, B and C differed in prior brentuximab vedotin exposure. The trial cohort included fewer than 60 patients with relapsed/refractory classical Hodgkin lymphoma, and each patient had a best overall response of complete response, partial response or progressive disease. Single-agent nivolumab was administered to trial patients in the multi-cohort phase II CheckMate 205 trial. An independent review committee assessed best overall response using the 2007 International Working Group response criteria. PBMCs from the trial were collected at three points: immediately before nivolumab initiation (C1D1), and during therapy at cycle 2 day 1 and cycle 4 day 1. After peripheral blood was drawn into 8 mL Vacutainer Cell Preparation Tubes, PBMCs were isolated by centrifugation and then cryopreserved.

This clone was recorded once. It has no known antigen specificity. The record has no base qualities; no much larger clone is one base away. Genomic DNA was isolated using the Qiagen DNeasy kit from unsorted PBMCs as well as from negatively selected CD4+ and CD8+ fractions. TCR beta CDR3 regions were amplified by immunoSEQ multiplex PCR using primers annealing to V and J segments. A synthetic immune receptor repertoire was used to minimize amplification bias, and any residual bias was removed computationally once sequencing was done. The original methods were these. Custom Python scripts were used to quantify repertoire diversity as the Shannon entropy index. Unsorted, CD4+ and CD8+ repertoires were examined separately, except in combined analyses, for which CD4+ and CD8+ sequences were merged in silico. A clone was considered expanded if an increase in frequency of at least 2-fold after treatment relative to C1D1 was found, and a pseudocount of 0.5 was applied to clones undetected at baseline. Clones with 0 or 1 copy at C1D1 were defined as singleton clones, while clones with 2 or more copies were defined as non-singleton clones. By matching protein sequences in sorted samples from the same patient, clones expanded in unsorted samples were annotated as CD4+, CD8+ or unknown. Wilcoxon tests were applied to paired samples to test diversity changes from C1D1 to C4D1. TCRdb stores this immuneACCESS table with in-frame sequences only. Part of the clones is absent; in the studies checked, under half of the shortfall reflects unresolved V genes, and no reason is known for the rest. V, J and clone size reflect that table, while D and trimming were determined from the DNA. The table for this sample lists tens of thousands of clones; more than 80% of them were counted only once. The ten largest make up around 10% of the sample.

CDR1 and CDR2 were assigned from the germline V gene as SGHVS and FNYEAQ. Taken from cysteine to phenylalanine, the CDR3 has 17 residues. The read is trimmed to its CDR3 DNA, 51 bases read in frame from base 1. Trimming takes 1 base from V and 0 bases from J, and the germline ends sit 15 bases apart. The TCR sequence derives from a human donor with classical Hodgkin lymphoma. The material was peripheral blood mononuclear cells (PBMCs), obtained before the fourth cycle of nivolumab. The V gene is TRBV7-6 and the J gene is TRBJ1-1; perhaps TRBD1 is the D gene, with 5 bases matching. The CDR3 region has the sequence CASSLGAGFSLNTEAFF. The bases are TGTGCCAGCAGCTTAGGAGCAGGGTTCAGTTTGAACACTGAAGCTTTCTTT.